This T cell receptor (beta chain) was captured in a study of post-analysis software for immune sequencing data. Study-wide context: Courses of disease covered relapsing-remitting, secondary progressive and progressive-relapsing multiple sclerosis. General study results and limits: Clustering by F measure revealed strong co-clustering among samples prepared together in one batch. Controls showed lower frequencies than patients for several TRBV segments, and TRBV5-6, TRBV5-1 and TRBV20-1 were among these. When compared against controls, multiple sclerosis patients showed significantly lower normalized Chao1 diversity.

The CDR3 runs 15 residues. In germline, CDR1 is SGHDN, CDR2 FVKESK. Trimming removed 1 base from V and 3 bases from J, with 10 bases in between. Of note for this clonotype: Its antigen remains unidentified.

cDNA libraries of TCR beta carried unique molecular identifiers. Each batch of about 1 to 11 million T cells produced hundreds of thousands of cDNA molecules. One entry per CDR3 protein, called by TCRdb with MiXCR from the PCR reads. The sample comprises approximately 440,000 distinct CDR3 sequences, roughly 45% of which are singletons, and about 12% rests with the top ten. Sample: blood. This receptor was taken from a girl aged 10 to 17 with multiple sclerosis. The chain joins TRBV14 to TRBJ2-1; no clear D gene. The CDR3 DNA is TGTGCCAGCAGCCAAGTCACTGGATACTACAATGAGCAGTTCTTC. Protein: CASSQVTGYYNEQFF.